The 31 T cell receptor beta chains below all came from one sample that was sequenced in a study of shared clonotypes between healthy human individuals. Clones were sequenced by immunoSEQ multiplex PCR, and TCRdb holds only the in-frame ones, with some missing. The sample consists of about 2.3 million clones, 85% to 95% of them appearing once. Sample: naive CD4+ T cells from PBMCs. The subset here: CD45RA+ positively selected. The receptors here all came from a man between 18 and 35 years old in good health. Some clones in this sample may be carry-over from other donors' samples.

Worth noting for this clone: The same CDR3 can be traced to other DNA sequences in this sample. The gene calls are TRBV5-1 and TRBJ2-5; D is perhaps TRBD2 (6 bases). In germline, CDR1 is SGHRS, CDR2 YFSETQ. Trimming took 0 bases from V and 3 from J, leaving 9 bases between them. The CDR3 extends over 14 amino acids. CDR3 in amino acids: CASSLGGAKETQYF. The CDR3 DNA sequence: TGCGCCAGCAGCTTGGGCGGGGCAAAAGAGACCCAGTACTTC. The whole variable domain, filled in from reference TRBV5-1 and TRBJ2-5, reads KAGVTQTPRYLIKTRGQQVTLSCSPISGHRSVSWYQQTPGQGLQFLFEYFSETQRNKGNFPGRFSGRQFSNSRSEMNVSTLELGDSALYLCASSLGGAKETQYFGPGTRLLVL.

The chain recombines TRBV4-1 with TRBJ1-5; D gene ambiguous. The CDR3 runs 15 residues. The germline gives CDR1 MGHRA, CDR2 YSYEKL. Trimming cost V 1 base and J 8 bases, with 15 bases left between them. CDR3 bases: TGCGCCAGCAGCCAAGCAACGGTGTCCGGGGAGCCCCAGCATTTT. Translating it yields CASSQATVSGEPQHF.

This chain links TRBV2 with TRBJ1-2; TRBD1 matches 8 bases. With V trimmed by 8 bases and J by 8 bases, 4 bases remained unmatched. The V gene's germline CDR1 is SNHLY and CDR2 FYNNEI. The CDR3 is 11 residues long. The CDR3 loop reads CASDRGWGYTF. CDR3 nucleotides: TGTGCCAGCGACAGGGGTTGGGGCTACACCTTC.

This clone was detected only once. The rearrangement uses TRBV7-9 and TRBJ2-5; D gene uncertain. This CDR3 is built from 13 residues. V lost 1 base, J lost 1 base, and 4 bases lay in between. The germline V gene encodes CDR1 SEHNR and CDR2 FQNEAQ (reference sequence). The chain's CDR3 is CASSLEPQETQYF. DNA for the CDR3: TGTGCCAGCAGCTTAGAACCCCAAGAGACCCAGTACTTC.

The rearrangement joins TRBV19 to TRBJ2-5, with a possible D match to TRBD2 (6 bases). This CDR3 spans 14 amino acids. Germline V lookup: CDR1 LNHDA, CDR2 SQIVND (reference sequence). Trimming stripped 6 bases from V and 2 bases from J, with 13 bases between. The CDR3 reads CASRVSGSQETQYF. DNA of the CDR3: TGTGCCAGTAGGGTTAGCGGATCTCAAGAGACCCAGTACTTC.

In the case of this clone: Other DNA sequences in the same sample also yield this CDR3. This chain uses TRBV7-3 with TRBJ2-1, with D maybe TRBD2 (5 bases). Trimming removed 4 bases at V and 8 bases at J, with 6 bases between. Germline CDR1 SGHTA, CDR2 FQGTGA. CDR3 length equals 11 residues. This CDR3 reads CASSSGDEQFF. DNA for the CDR3: TGTGCCAGCAGCTCCGGGGATGAGCAGTTCTTC. The full variable domain, rest sourced from reference TRBV7-3 and TRBJ2-1, is GAGVSQTPSNKVTEKGKYVELRCDPISGHTALYWYRQSLGQGPEFLIYFQGTGAADDSGLPNDRFFAVRPEGSVSTLKIQRTERGDSAVYLCASSSGDEQFFGPGTRLTVL.

V gene TRBV25-1 combines with J gene TRBJ2-1; a possible D gene is TRBD1 (7 bases). Germline V gives CDR1 MGHDK, CDR2 SYGVNS. The length of the CDR3 is 18 residues. V gave up 3 bases and J gave up 0 bases, with 18 bases separating them. The CDR3: CASSDAGGSQSSYNEQFF. In DNA, the CDR3 is TGTGCCAGCAGTGATGCAGGGGGGAGCCAGAGCTCCTACAATGAGCAGTTCTTC.

The V gene is TRBV28, the J gene TRBJ1-5, with D possibly being TRBD1 (6 bases). Between the trimmed V and J ends, which lost 5 bases and 9 bases, there was a span of 14 bases. The length of the CDR3 is 13 residues. Germline V gene sequence: CDR1 MDHEN, CDR2 SYDVKM. CDR3 bases: TGTGCCAGCAGTCGCCAGGGGAAACGGCCCCAGCATTTT. Amino acids: CASSRQGKRPQHF. The complete variable domain, with remaining parts taken from reference TRBV28 and TRBJ1-5, reads DVKVTQSSRYLVKRTGEKVFLECVQDMDHENMFWYRQDPGLGLRLIYFSYDVKMKEKGDIPEGYSVSREKKERFSLILESASTNQTSMYLCASSRQGKRPQHFGDGTRLSIL.

The chain couples TRBV19 to TRBJ1-5, with D maybe TRBD1 (5 bases). With 6 bases removed from V and 4 bases from J, the gap between germline ends came to 10 bases. CDR3 length: 13 residues. The V gene's germline CDR1 is LNHDA and CDR2 SQIVND (reference sequence). The CDR3: CASRQEGNQPQHF. In nucleotides, the CDR3 is TGTGCCAGTAGACAGGAGGGGAATCAGCCCCAGCATTTT.

This rearrangement joins TRBV7-2 to TRBJ2-3; D remains unclear. V dropped 2 bases and J dropped 1 base, with 10 bases sitting between them. The CDR3 sequence is 15 residues long. Germline V lookup: CDR1 SGHTA, CDR2 FQGNSA. Here the CDR3 reads CASSLFGPRTDTQYF. The CDR3 DNA reads TGTGCCAGCAGCTTATTTGGGCCCCGCACAGATACGCAGTATTTT.

Comment on this clone: The same CDR3 also results from other DNA sequences found in this sample. This sequence joins TRBV5-1 and TRBJ2-1; no clear D gene. The V end lost 1 base, the J end lost 6 bases, and 8 bases lay between the germline ends. Germline CDR1 reads SGHRS; CDR2 reads YFSETQ. The CDR3 is 13 amino acids. In DNA, the CDR3 is TGCGCCAGCAGCTTGACGGTCTCCAATGAGCAGTTCTTC. It is translated as CASSLTVSNEQFF.

The V gene is TRBV5-1, the J gene TRBJ1-2, with a possible D match to TRBD1 (6 bases). Deletions cut 4 bases from V and 1 base from J, with 8 bases between. This CDR3 has 13 residues. Germline CDR1 and CDR2: SGHRS and YFSETQ. The CDR3 DNA follows: TGCGCCAGCAGCGCGGACAGTAACTATGGCTACACCTTC. It encodes CASSADSNYGYTF.

The chain links TRBV7-8 to TRBJ1-4; possibly TRBD1 for D (6 bases). The length of the CDR3 is 14 residues. Trimming shortened V by 1 base and J by 8 bases, and 11 bases separated the two germline ends. Germline loops: CDR1 SGHVS, CDR2 FQNEAQ. This CDR3 reads CASSLDGTTEKLFF. The DNA for the CDR3 is TGTGCCAGCAGCTTAGACGGGACAACGGAAAAACTGTTTTTT.

The genes are TRBV7-2 and TRBJ2-7; D not certain. This CDR3 comprises 14 residues. CDR1 is SGHTA, CDR2 FQGNSA, per germline. Trimming pared 2 bases from V and 6 bases from J, leaving 14 bases between. This CDR3 is CASSLNPSVAEQYF. The CDR3 DNA is TGTGCCAGCAGCTTAAATCCTTCGGTTGCCGAGCAGTACTTC.

Details on this clone: At the DNA level, this CDR3 is encoded by other sequences in the same sample as well. This sequence joins TRBV28 and TRBJ2-3; no firm D call. The V end was cut by 5 bases, the J end by 3 bases, with 6 bases between. CDR3 length: 12 residues. CDR1 is MDHEN and CDR2 is SYDVKM in the germline V gene. CDR3 coding DNA: TGTGCCAGCAGTGCCCTGACAGATACGCAGTATTTT. Translating gives CASSALTDTQYF.

V is TRBV6-1 and J is TRBJ2-7; D is possibly TRBD1 (6 bases). The ends were cut back, 3 bases at V and 3 bases at J, with 12 bases in the middle. This CDR3 has 14 amino acids. Germline V gene sequence: CDR1 MNHNS, CDR2 SASEGT. The CDR3 region is CASSDSRGGYEQYF. The CDR3 bases are TGTGCCAGCAGTGATTCAAGAGGGGGCTACGAGCAGTACTTC.

The V call is TRBV28, the J call TRBJ2-7, with D perhaps matching TRBD2 (6 bases). The CDR3 extends over 15 amino acids. Trimming shortened V by 2 bases and J by 5 bases, and 16 bases separated the two germline ends. In germline, CDR1 is MDHEN, CDR2 SYDVKM. In DNA, the CDR3 is TGTGCCAGCAGTTTAGGTCCCGGGGACTGGCACGAGCAGTACTTC. This translates into CASSLGPGDWHEQYF.

The chain is built from TRBV4-3 and TRBJ2-1, with TRBD2 matching 7 bases. The germline CDR1 and CDR2 sequences are LGHNA and YSLEER. The CDR3 extends over 13 amino acids. With V trimmed by 1 base and J by 13 bases, 7 bases remained unmatched. The CDR3 nucleotides are TGCGCCAGCAGCCAAGCACCGGGGGGAGACCAGTTCTTC. This encodes CASSQAPGGDQFF.

The rearrangement joins TRBV10-3 to TRBJ2-2; D possibly uses TRBD1 or TRBD2 (5 bases each). Trimming left V 3 bases short and J 2 bases short, with 13 bases between. The length of the CDR3 is 16 residues. The germline V gene has CDR1 ENHRY and CDR2 SYGVKD. The CDR3 loop is CAISDRDPLNTGELFF. The CDR3 DNA is TGTGCCATCAGTGACCGGGACCCCCTAAACACCGGGGAGCTGTTTTTT.

The chain combines TRBV2 with TRBJ1-1, with TRBD1 identical over 7 bases. CDR1 SNHLY and CDR2 FYNNEI come from the germline V gene. V shed 6 bases and J 4 bases; nucleotides not matched to a gene: 2. CDR3 size: 12 residues. The CDR3, as DNA: TGTGCCAGCAGATCAGGGGGCACTGAAGCTTTCTTT. It encodes CASRSGGTEAFF.

The rearrangement joins TRBV7-9 to TRBJ1-1, with D hard to call. This CDR3 is built from 13 residues. The V gene lost 4 bases and the J gene lost 4 bases, with 10 bases spanning the gap. CDR1 is SEHNR and CDR2 is FQNEAQ in the germline V gene (reference sequence). The CDR3 coding sequence is TGTGCCAGCAGCTCATTACGGGGCACTGAAGCTTTCTTT. Its protein is CASSSLRGTEAFF.

To note about this clone: Other DNA sequences within the sample encode an identical CDR3. The V call is TRBV2, the J call TRBJ2-7; no reliable D call. Trimming removed 4 bases at V and 3 bases at J, with 4 bases between. CDR3 length equals 11 residues. Germline loops: CDR1 SNHLY, CDR2 FYNNEI. The CDR3 bases are TGTGCCAGCAGTGGGAGCTACGAGCAGTACTTC. Its protein is CASSGSYEQYF.

The V and J genes are TRBV14 and TRBJ2-3; D is uncertain. V lost 4 bases and J lost 2, with 10 bases in between. Germline V lookup: CDR1 SGHDN, CDR2 FVKESK. The CDR3 has 14 amino acids. CDR3 DNA: TGTGCCAGCAGCCTAGCACTTTACACAGATACGCAGTATTTT. Its translation: CASSLALYTDTQYF. Looking up the rest from reference TRBV14 and TRBJ2-3 gives the full variable domain: EAGVTQFPSHSVIEKGQTVTLRCDPISGHDNLYWYRRVMGKEIKFLLHFVKESKQDESGMPNNRFLAERTGGTYSTLKVQPAELEDSGVYFCASSLALYTDTQYFGPGTRLTVL.

This rearrangement joins TRBV5-6 to TRBJ2-7; D unclear. The CDR3 consists of 11 residues. Trimming removed 2 bases at V and 7 bases at J, with 7 bases between. Germline-derived CDR1 and CDR2 are SGHDT and YYEEEE. The CDR3 DNA follows: TGTGCCAGCAGCTTAAGGAAAGAGCAGTACTTC. Protein: CASSLRKEQYF.

The chain has TRBV18 and TRBJ2-3, with a weak D call TRBD2 (5 bases). The germline gives CDR1 KGHSH, CDR2 LQKENI. Trimming removed 5 bases at V and 1 base at J, with 13 bases between. The CDR3 runs 15 residues. The CDR3 coding sequence is TGTGCCAGCTCAGGACTCCTAAGGGGCACAGATACGCAGTATTTT. Its translation: CASSGLLRGTDTQYF.

V and J are TRBV5-1 and TRBJ2-3, with 10 bases aligning to TRBD2. Germline values: CDR1 SGHRS, CDR2 YFSETQ. The CDR3 has 16 amino acids. With 0 bases clipped from V and 4 bases from J, the junction kept 5 bases outside the gene matches. The CDR3 coding sequence is TGCGCCAGCAGCTTGGAACTAGCGGGAAGGGCAGATACGCAGTATTTT. Translation: CASSLELAGRADTQYF.

The CDR3 bases are TGTGCCAGCAGCTTAGCGGGACAGGGGGCTTCACCCCTCCACTTT. This codes for CASSLAGQGASPLHF. The J gene is TRBJ1-6, the V gene TRBV7-9; 12 bases fit TRBD1. Germline values: CDR1 SEHNR, CDR2 FQNEAQ (reference sequence). V lost 0 bases to trimming and J lost 9 bases; unmatched junction nucleotides: 0. This CDR3 region has 15 residues.

In the case of this clone: This same CDR3 is encoded by further DNA sequences in the sample. The chain couples TRBV19 to TRBJ1-1, with no clear D. CDR1 and CDR2 from the germline V gene are LNHDA and SQIVND (reference sequence). The CDR3 covers 11 residues. V dropped 7 bases and J dropped 3 bases, with 6 bases sitting between them. The CDR3 DNA sequence: TGTGCCAGTACAGGTTACACTGAAGCTTTCTTT. It translates to CASTGYTEAFF.

A remark on this clone: The same CDR3 arises from other DNA sequences in this sample as well. The genes are TRBV27 and TRBJ2-3, with D perhaps TRBD1 or TRBD2 (5 bases each). The germline V gene has CDR1 MNHEY and CDR2 SMNVEV (reference sequence). The CDR3 loop spans 14 amino acids. V lost 5 bases and J 5 bases, leaving 14 bases between the germline ends. The CDR3 protein is CASSMGLAGDTQYF. The CDR3 coding sequence is TGTGCCAGCAGTATGGGGCTAGCAGGAGATACGCAGTATTTT.

V is TRBV27 and J is TRBJ2-5, with D unresolved. The CDR3 length is 16 residues. V dropped 4 bases and J dropped 4 bases, with 19 bases sitting between them. CDR1 is MNHEY and CDR2 is SMNVEV in the germline V gene (reference sequence). This CDR3 reads CASSSRTNTVRETQYF. CDR3 bases: TGTGCCAGCAGTTCAAGGACCAACACCGTTAGAGAGACCCAGTACTTC.

This chain uses TRBV19 with TRBJ1-3; 7 nucleotides line up with TRBD1. V lost 7 bases and J lost 0; bases outside the gene matches: 12. Germline loops: CDR1 LNHDA, CDR2 SQIVND (reference sequence). The CDR3 runs to 17 residues. The CDR3 is CASIGGSLPSSGNTIYF. The CDR3 DNA is TGTGCCAGTATAGGGGGCTCTCTTCCGAGCTCTGGAAACACCATATATTTT. Filled out from reference TRBV19 and TRBJ1-3, the complete variable domain reads DGGITQSPKYLFRKEGQNVTLSCEQNLNHDAMYWYRQDPGQGLRLIYYSQIVNDFQKGDIAEGYSVSREKKESFPLTVTSAQKNPTAFYLCASIGGSLPSSGNTIYFGEGSWLTVV.